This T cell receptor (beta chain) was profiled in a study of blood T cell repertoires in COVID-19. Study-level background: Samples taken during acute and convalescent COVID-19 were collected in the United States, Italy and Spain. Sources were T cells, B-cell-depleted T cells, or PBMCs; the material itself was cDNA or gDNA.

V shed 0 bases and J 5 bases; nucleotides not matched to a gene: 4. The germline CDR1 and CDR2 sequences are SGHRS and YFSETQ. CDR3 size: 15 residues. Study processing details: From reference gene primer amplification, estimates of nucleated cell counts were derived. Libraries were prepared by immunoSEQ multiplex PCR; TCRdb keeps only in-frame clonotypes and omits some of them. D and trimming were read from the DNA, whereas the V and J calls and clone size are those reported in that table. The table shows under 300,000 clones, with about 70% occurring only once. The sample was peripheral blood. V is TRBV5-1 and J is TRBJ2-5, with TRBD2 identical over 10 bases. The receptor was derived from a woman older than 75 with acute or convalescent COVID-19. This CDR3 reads CASSLGGLAVETQYF. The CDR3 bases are TGCGCCAGCAGCTTGGGAGGACTAGCGGTGGAGACCCAGTACTTC.